This T cell receptor (beta chain) was sequenced during a study of T cells in Graves' hyperthyroidism and ophthalmopathy. Diagnostic assessment was based on clinical symptoms, serum thyroxine and TRAb, thyroid ultrasound and orbital computed tomography. TCR beta CDR3 region amplification was performed from RNA transcripts. A set of HTBI primers served as the primers for a first-round RT-PCR of the TCR CDR3. MiXCR, applied by TCRdb to the multiplex PCR reads, yields one record per CDR3 protein. The sample lists some 300,000 distinct CDR3 sequences, 13% seen once, with about 8% in the top ten. V shed 4 bases and J shed 0 bases, with 13 bases lying between them. The length of the CDR3 is 16 residues. Germline V gene lookup returns CDR1 LNHDA and CDR2 SQIVND (reference sequence). Study-wide findings and caveats: Blood samples included most of the expanded thyroid clonotypes exceeding 0.001.

Comment on this clonotype: What it binds is unknown.

The source of this sequence is a woman in her thirties with Graves' hyperthyroidism that later progressed to Graves' ophthalmopathy. The chain links TRBV19 to TRBJ1-5; D is perhaps TRBD1 (6 bases). Source material: blood. This chain's CDR3 is CASSTETGYSNQPQHF. The CDR3 nucleotides read TGTGCCAGTAGTACCGAGACAGGTTATAGCAATCAGCCCCAGCATTTT.